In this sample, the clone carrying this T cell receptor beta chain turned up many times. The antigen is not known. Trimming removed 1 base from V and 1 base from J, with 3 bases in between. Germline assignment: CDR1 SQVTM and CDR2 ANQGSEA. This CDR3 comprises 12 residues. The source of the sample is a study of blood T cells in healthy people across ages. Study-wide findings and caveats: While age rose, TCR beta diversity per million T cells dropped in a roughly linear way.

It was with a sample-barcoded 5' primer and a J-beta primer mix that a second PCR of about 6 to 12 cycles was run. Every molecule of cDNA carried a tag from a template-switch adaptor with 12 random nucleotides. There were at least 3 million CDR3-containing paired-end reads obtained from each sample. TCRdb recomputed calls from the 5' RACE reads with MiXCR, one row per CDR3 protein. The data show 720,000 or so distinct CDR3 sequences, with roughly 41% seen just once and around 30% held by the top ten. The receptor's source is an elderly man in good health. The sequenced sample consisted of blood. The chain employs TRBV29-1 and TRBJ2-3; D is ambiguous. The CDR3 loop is CSVEVGTDTQYF. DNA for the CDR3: TGCAGCGTTGAAGTCGGCACAGATACGCAGTATTTT.